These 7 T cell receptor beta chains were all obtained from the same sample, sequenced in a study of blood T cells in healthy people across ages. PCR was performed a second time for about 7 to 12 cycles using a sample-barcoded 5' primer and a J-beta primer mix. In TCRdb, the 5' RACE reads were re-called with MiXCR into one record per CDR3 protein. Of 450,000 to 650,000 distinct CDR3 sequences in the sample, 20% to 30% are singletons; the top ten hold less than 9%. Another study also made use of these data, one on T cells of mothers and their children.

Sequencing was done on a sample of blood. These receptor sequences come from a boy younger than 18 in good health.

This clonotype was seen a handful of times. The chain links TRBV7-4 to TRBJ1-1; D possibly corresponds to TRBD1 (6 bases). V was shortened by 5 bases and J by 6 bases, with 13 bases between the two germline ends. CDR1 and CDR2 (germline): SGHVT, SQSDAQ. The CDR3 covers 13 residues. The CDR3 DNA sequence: TGTGCCAGCAGCGCAGACGGGGGCGCTGAAGCTTTCTTT. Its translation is CASSADGGAEAFF.

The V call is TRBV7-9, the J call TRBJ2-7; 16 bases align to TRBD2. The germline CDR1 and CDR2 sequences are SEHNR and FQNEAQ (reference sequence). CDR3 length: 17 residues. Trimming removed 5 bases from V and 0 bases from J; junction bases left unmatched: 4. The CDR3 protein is CASSQGLAGGSSYEQYF. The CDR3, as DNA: TGTGCCAGCAGCCAGGGACTAGCGGGAGGGAGCTCCTACGAGCAGTACTTC.

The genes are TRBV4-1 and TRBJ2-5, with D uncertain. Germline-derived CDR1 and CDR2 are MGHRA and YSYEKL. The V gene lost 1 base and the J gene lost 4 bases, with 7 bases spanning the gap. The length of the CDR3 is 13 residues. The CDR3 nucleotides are TGCGCCAGCAGCCAAGCCCCCCCAGAGACCCAGTACTTC. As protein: CASSQAPPETQYF.

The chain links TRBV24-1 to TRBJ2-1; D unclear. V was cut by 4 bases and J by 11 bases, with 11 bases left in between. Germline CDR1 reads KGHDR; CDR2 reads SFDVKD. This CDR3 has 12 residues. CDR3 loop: CATSDTSRKQFF. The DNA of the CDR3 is TGTGCCACCAGTGACACTTCCCGAAAGCAGTTCTTC.

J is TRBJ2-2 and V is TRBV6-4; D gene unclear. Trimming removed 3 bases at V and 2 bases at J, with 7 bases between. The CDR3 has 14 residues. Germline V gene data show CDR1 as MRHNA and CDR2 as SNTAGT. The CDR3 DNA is TGTGCCAGCAGTGAAGTACTCAACACCGGGGAGCTGTTTTTT. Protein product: CASSEVLNTGELFF.

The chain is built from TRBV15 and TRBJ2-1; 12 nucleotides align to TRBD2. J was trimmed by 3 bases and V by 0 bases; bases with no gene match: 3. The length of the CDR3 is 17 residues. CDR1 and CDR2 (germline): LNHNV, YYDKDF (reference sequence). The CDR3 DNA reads TGTGCCACCAGCAGAGATTTACTAGCGGGAGGCTACAATGAGCAGTTCTTC. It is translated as CATSRDLLAGGYNEQFF.

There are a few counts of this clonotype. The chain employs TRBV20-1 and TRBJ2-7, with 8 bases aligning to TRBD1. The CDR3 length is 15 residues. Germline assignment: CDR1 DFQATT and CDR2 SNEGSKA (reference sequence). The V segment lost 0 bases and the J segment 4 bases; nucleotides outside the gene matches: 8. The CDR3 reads CSARDQDRVMYEQYF. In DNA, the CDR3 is TGCAGTGCTAGAGATCAGGACAGGGTAATGTACGAGCAGTACTTC.